Following are 6 T cell receptor beta chains from one sample sequenced in a study of blood T cell repertoires in COVID-19. Here immunoSEQ multiplex PCR was the method, and the copy in TCRdb shows in-frame clones only, minus some. The sample contains some 380,000 clones, around 89% of which appear only once. Sequencing was done on a sample of peripheral blood. All receptors derive from a man aged 18 to 35 with active or convalescent COVID-19.

This clone was seen just once. This sequence joins TRBV27 and TRBJ1-2, with D hard to call. This CDR3 has 13 amino acids. Trimming removed 3 bases from V and 6 bases from J, with 11 bases in between. CDR1 MNHEY and CDR2 SMNVEV come from the germline V gene (reference sequence). The CDR3 loop is CASSFGQFDGYTF. DNA of the CDR3: TGTGCCAGCAGTTTTGGGCAATTTGATGGCTACACCTTC.

The CDR3, as DNA: TGTGCCAGCGGGACAGCGCTCTCCTACGAGCAGTACTTC. Translated: CASGTALSYEQYF. J is TRBJ2-7 and V is TRBV28; 7 bases line up with TRBD1. Looked up from germline, CDR1 is MDHEN and CDR2 is SYDVKM. The V segment lost 8 bases and the J segment 0 bases; nucleotides outside the gene matches: 4. The CDR3 extends over 13 amino acids.

This rearrangement joins TRBV5-6 to TRBJ2-7, with 8 positions matching TRBD1. The CDR3 loop spans 16 amino acids. The junction had 11 bases not matched to a gene; V was cut back by 5 bases and J by 1 base. CDR1 SGHDT and CDR2 YYEEEE come from the germline V gene. CDR3 region: CASRFGGQGFSYEQYF. Here the CDR3 DNA reads TGTGCCAGCAGGTTCGGTGGACAGGGTTTTTCCTACGAGCAGTACTTC.

The chain carries TRBV7-9 and TRBJ1-2; TRBD1 matches at 8 bases. J gave up 2 bases and V 5 bases, and 7 bases lay outside the gene matches. Germline V gene sequence: CDR1 SEHNR, CDR2 FQNEAQ (reference sequence). CDR3 size: 15 residues. The chain's CDR3 is CASSLDRGFNYGYTF. In nucleotides, the CDR3 is TGTGCCAGCAGCCTCGACAGGGGATTCAACTATGGCTACACCTTC.

This clone was observed a few times. The chain combines TRBV12-3 or TRBV12-4 with TRBJ1-2; D uncertain. This CDR3 is 13 amino acids long. V lost 3 bases and J lost 8, with 13 bases in between. The CDR3 DNA reads as TGTGCCAGCAGTTTTGTGGGCTCGGTCGGCTACACCTTC. Translating it yields CASSFVGSVGYTF.

This sequence joins TRBV6-5 and TRBJ2-5; D may be TRBD2 (5 bases). V dropped 5 bases and J dropped 1 base, with 8 bases sitting between them. Germline V gene lookup returns CDR1 MNHEY and CDR2 SVGAGI. This CDR3 contains 13 residues. The CDR3 DNA sequence: TGTGCCAGCAGTCAACTAGTCCAAGAGACCCAGTACTTC. Its protein product is CASSQLVQETQYF.